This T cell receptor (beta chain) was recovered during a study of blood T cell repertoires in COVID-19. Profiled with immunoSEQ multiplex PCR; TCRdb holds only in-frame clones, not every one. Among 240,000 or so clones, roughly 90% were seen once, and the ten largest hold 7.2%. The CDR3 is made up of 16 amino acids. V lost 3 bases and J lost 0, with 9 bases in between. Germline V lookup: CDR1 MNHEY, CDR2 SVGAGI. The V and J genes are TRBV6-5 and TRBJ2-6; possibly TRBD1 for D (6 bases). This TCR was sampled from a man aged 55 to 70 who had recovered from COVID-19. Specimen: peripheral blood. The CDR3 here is CASSYGQSSGANVLTF. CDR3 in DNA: TGTGCCAGCAGTTATGGACAGAGCTCTGGGGCCAACGTCCTGACTTTC.